The 4 T cell receptor beta chains below were found in one sample sequenced in a study of T cell responses to AZD1222 COVID-19 vaccine. Profiled with immunoSEQ multiplex PCR; TCRdb holds only in-frame clones, not every one. The sample lists about 91,000 clones; nearly 90% were seen once. The sequences come from peripheral blood, collected on day 0 of AZD1222 vaccination. Receptors originate from an adult in good health.

In its sample, this clone was seen a few times. The rearrangement links TRBV4-3 to TRBJ2-5, with a tentative D call TRBD1 (5 bases). The CDR3 has 16 residues. Trimming removed 4 bases from V and 5 bases from J, with 20 bases in between. Germline assignment: CDR1 LGHNA and CDR2 YSLEER. The CDR3 protein is CASSPVARGIGETQYF. CDR3 bases: TGCGCCAGCAGCCCAGTTGCTAGGGGTATAGGGGAGACCCAGTACTTC.

V is TRBV9 and J is TRBJ1-5, with 7 positions matching TRBD1. V lost 3 bases to trimming and J lost 3 bases; unmatched junction nucleotides: 6. CDR1 and CDR2 from the germline V gene are SGDLS and YYNGEE. This CDR3 has 15 residues. The CDR3 bases are TGTGCCAGCAGCGCAGGGGGGGAATACAATCAGCCCCAGCATTTT. Translated: CASSAGGEYNQPQHF. The variable domain in full, completed from reference TRBV9 and TRBJ1-5, reads DSGVTQTPKHLITATGQRVTLRCSPRSGDLSVYWYQQSLDQGLQFLIQYYNGEERAKGNILERFSAQQFPDLHSELNLSSLELGDSALYFCASSAGGEYNQPQHFGDGTRLSIL.

CDR3 protein: CASSLEAGGPTVDTQYF. DNA for the CDR3: TGTGCCAGCAGTTTAGAGGCCGGGGGCCCCACAGTTGATACGCAGTATTTT. This chain joins TRBV27 and TRBJ2-3, with D perhaps TRBD1 or TRBD2 (6 bases each). V gave up 2 bases and J gave up 6 bases, with 21 bases separating them. The CDR3 extends over 17 amino acids. CDR1 and CDR2 from the germline V gene are MNHEY and SMNVEV (reference sequence).

This clone was observed a handful of times. Other DNA sequences of this sample code for an identical CDR3. This chain uses TRBV13 with TRBJ1-5; unclear D gene. The CDR3 runs 12 residues. Germline V gene sequence: CDR1 PRHDT, CDR2 FYEKMQ (reference sequence). V was shortened by 5 bases and J by 1 base, with 3 bases between the two germline ends. The CDR3 DNA is TGTGCCAGCAGCCGGAGCAATCAGCCCCAGCATTTT. Translating gives CASSRSNQPQHF.